The text below deals with one TCR beta chain. This CDR3 region has 16 residues. V lost 1 base to trimming and J lost 7 bases; unmatched junction nucleotides: 7. The germline V gene encodes CDR1 SNHLY and CDR2 FYNNEI. This specimen comes from a study of T cell changes during pregnancy in multiple sclerosis. Generated by immunoSEQ multiplex PCR, the TCRdb table keeps only in-frame clones and is missing some. The sample includes around 57,000 clones, 90% of them seen just once. This TCR was sampled from a female donor in good health, enrolled as a control in a pregnancy study. The chain links TRBV2 to TRBJ2-4; 10 bases agree with TRBD2. The specimen comprised peripheral blood, sampled in the third trimester of pregnancy. This chain's CDR3 is CASSEGQREGLNIQYF. CDR3 nucleotides: TGTGCCAGCAGTGAAGGGCAGCGGGAGGGCCTTAACATTCAGTACTTC.